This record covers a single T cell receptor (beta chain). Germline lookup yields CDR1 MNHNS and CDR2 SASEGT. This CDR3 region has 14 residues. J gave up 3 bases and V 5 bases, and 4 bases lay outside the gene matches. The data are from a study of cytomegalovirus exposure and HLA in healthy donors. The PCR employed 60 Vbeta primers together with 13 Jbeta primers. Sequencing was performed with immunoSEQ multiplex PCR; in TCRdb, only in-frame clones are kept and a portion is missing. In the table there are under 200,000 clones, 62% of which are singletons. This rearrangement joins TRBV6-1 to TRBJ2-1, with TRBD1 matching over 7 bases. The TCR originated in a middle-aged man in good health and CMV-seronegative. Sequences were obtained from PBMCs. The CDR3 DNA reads TGTGCCAGCAGTTCCGGGACAGACTACAATGAGCAGTTCTTC. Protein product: CASSSGTDYNEQFF.